In this sample, the clone carrying this T cell receptor beta chain turned up a few times. This sample is drawn from a study of identical twins. Germline V gene lookup returns CDR1 DFQATT and CDR2 SNEGSKA (reference sequence). V shed 4 bases and J 7 bases; nucleotides not matched to a gene: 11. The length of the CDR3 is 14 residues. Through template switching, a universal primer site was introduced, and the cDNA contained unique molecular identifiers. One entry per CDR3 protein results from TCRdb running MiXCR on the 5' RACE reads. The table shows approximately 1.8 million distinct CDR3 sequences, with roughly a third occurring only once.

What was sequenced was cord blood. This chain uses TRBV20-1 with TRBJ2-7, with TRBD2 matching 9 bases. The receptor was derived from a newborn girl in good health. CDR3 in amino acids: CSATRLAETGEQYF. Written as DNA, the CDR3 is TGCAGTGCTACTAGACTAGCGGAGACGGGGGAGCAGTACTTC.